This T cell receptor beta chain was sequenced in a study of human T cells and chemical hapten exposure. Study background: TCR yields per sample varied, mainly owing to small pooled library volume differences. Overall study findings and caveats: Among TCRs, those above 1 in 1000 frequency were unaffected by DPC sensitization.

To note about this clonotype: As yet, its antigen is unknown.

TCRdb fed the 5' RACE reads into MiXCR, producing one record per CDR3 protein. Of 95,000 to 120,000 distinct CDR3 sequences listed, approximately 20% are singletons. The length of the CDR3 is 17 residues. V shed 2 bases and J 8 bases; nucleotides not matched to a gene: 17. Germline CDR1 and CDR2: SQVTM and ANQGSEA. Unfractionated whole blood was the source from which total RNA was extracted. The clonotype comes from a human donor in good health. The chain employs TRBV29-1 and TRBJ2-1; 8 bases line up with TRBD1. CDR3: CSVENSGRTGRFDEQFF. CDR3 in DNA: TGCAGCGTTGAAAATTCGGGAAGGACAGGGAGGTTCGATGAGCAGTTCTTC.